The 31 T cell receptor beta chains below come from one sample, sequenced in a study of cytomegalovirus exposure and HLA in healthy donors. Primers included in the PCR were 60 Vbeta and 13 Jbeta primers. Assay used: immunoSEQ multiplex PCR; TCRdb lists only in-frame clones, some missing. The repertoire holds under 130,000 clones, with 75% to 85% as singletons. Material for sequencing was PBMCs. The source is a young man in good health and CMV-seronegative.

The chain carries TRBV29-1 and TRBJ2-7; 11 bases are shared with TRBD1. CDR1 and CDR2 from the germline V gene are SQVTM and ANQGSEA. This CDR3 region has 15 residues. Germline trimming cut 6 bases from V and 5 bases from J; bases unmatched to any gene: 12. For the CDR3, the DNA is TGCAGCGTATCGGGACAGGGGGATAAGCCGAACGAGCAGTACTTC. The encoded protein is CSVSGQGDKPNEQYF.

The chain is built from TRBV6-1 and TRBJ1-1, with D perhaps matching TRBD1 (6 bases). CDR3 length equals 13 residues. V was cut by 7 bases and J by 1 base, with 10 bases left in between. The germline V gene encodes CDR1 MNHNS and CDR2 SASEGT. The CDR3 DNA reads TGTGCCAGCAAGCGGACAGAGAACACTGAAGCTTTCTTT. Amino acids: CASKRTENTEAFF.

This rearrangement joins TRBV30 to TRBJ1-1; D perhaps matches TRBD1 (5 bases). The V end lost 0 bases, the J end lost 4 bases, and 15 bases lay between the germline ends. The germline CDR1 and CDR2 sequences are GTSNPN and SVGIG (reference sequence). The CDR3 contains 15 residues. Here the CDR3 DNA reads TGTGCCTGGAGTGTAAGGGGCCGGGGAGGCACTGAAGCTTTCTTT. It codes for CAWSVRGRGGTEAFF.

This clone was picked up one time. The rearrangement joins TRBV2 to TRBJ1-5, with 7 bases fitting TRBD1. Unmatched junction bases numbered 5, after V lost 8 bases and J lost 10 bases. The length of the CDR3 is 11 residues. Germline lookup yields CDR1 SNHLY and CDR2 FYNNEI. CDR3 coding DNA: TGTGCCAGCGGCCAGGGGGGACCCCAGCATTTT. This codes for CASGQGGPQHF.

V is TRBV7-8 and J is TRBJ1-2; possibly TRBD1 for D (5 bases). Trimming left V 3 bases short and J 14 bases short, with 13 bases between. The germline V gene encodes CDR1 SGHVS and CDR2 FQNEAQ. The CDR3 covers 11 residues. As DNA, the CDR3 is TGTGCCAGCAGCTTGTCCGGGACTGAAACCTTC. As protein: CASSLSGTETF.

V is TRBV28 and J is TRBJ2-1; possible D gene TRBD1, 6 bases. Germline CDR1 and CDR2: MDHEN and SYDVKM. CDR3 size: 14 residues. The V gene lost 3 bases and the J gene lost 4 bases, with 10 bases spanning the gap. DNA of the CDR3: TGTGCCAGCAGTTTGAGGACAGCTTACAATGAGCAGTTCTTC. This gives the protein CASSLRTAYNEQFF.

Concerning this clone: Other DNA sequences in this sample translate to the same CDR3. The V and J genes are TRBV7-2 and TRBJ2-3; D gene ambiguous. Germline V gives CDR1 SGHTA, CDR2 FQGNSA. Trimming stripped 1 base from V and 1 base from J, with 6 bases between. CDR3 length: 14 residues. The CDR3 spells CASSLVAGTDTQYF. The CDR3, as DNA: TGTGCCAGCAGCTTAGTGGCAGGCACAGATACGCAGTATTTT.

This chain uses TRBV6-5 with TRBJ1-3; D remains unclear. Germline CDR1 is MNHEY and CDR2 is SVGAGI. The length of the CDR3 is 11 residues. Between the trimmed V and J ends, which lost 2 bases and 9 bases, there was a span of 5 bases. As DNA, the CDR3 is TGTGCCAGCAGTTACGAGGGCACCATATATTTT. Amino acids: CASSYEGTIYF.

The genes are TRBV30 and TRBJ1-2; a possible D gene is TRBD1 (6 bases). The germline V and J ends were trimmed by 6 bases and 4 bases, with 12 bases remaining between them. The CDR3 is 12 amino acids. The germline CDR1 and CDR2 sequences are GTSNPN and SVGIG (reference sequence). The CDR3 sequence: CACLGTSYGYTF. The CDR3 coding sequence is TGTGCCTGCTTAGGGACAAGCTATGGCTACACCTTC.

The chain links TRBV6-5 to TRBJ2-6, with D maybe TRBD2 (5 bases). Trimming left V 8 bases short and J 0 bases short, with 11 bases between. The CDR3 runs 15 residues. The germline V gene has CDR1 MNHEY and CDR2 SVGAGI. The CDR3 sequence is CASRRSFSGANVLTF. CDR3 nucleotide sequence: TGTGCCAGCCGGAGGAGCTTCTCTGGGGCCAACGTCCTGACTTTC.

This clone was detected a few times. The rearrangement links TRBV6-6 to TRBJ2-1; perhaps TRBD2 as D (6 bases). CDR1 is MNHNY and CDR2 is SVGAGI in the germline V gene (reference sequence). With 3 bases removed from V and 8 bases from J, the gap between germline ends came to 17 bases. This CDR3 spans 15 amino acids. CDR3 in DNA: TGTGCCAGCAGTTATGGAGGTACTAGCAGGGATGAGCAGTTCTTC. Its translation: CASSYGGTSRDEQFF.

This clone was counted a few times. V is TRBV2 and J is TRBJ2-6; the D gene is possibly TRBD2 (5 bases). Germline V gene data show CDR1 as SNHLY and CDR2 as FYNNEI. Trimming stripped 5 bases from V and 4 bases from J, with 12 bases between. The CDR3 runs to 15 residues. The CDR3 DNA reads as TGTGCCAGCAGTATCGAGGGCTCCGGGGCCAACGTCCTGACTTTC. Protein: CASSIEGSGANVLTF.

CDR3 region: CAWRARGYGYGYTF. The CDR3 DNA sequence: TGTGCCTGGAGAGCCAGGGGGTACGGCTATGGCTACACCTTC. The V and J genes are TRBV30 and TRBJ1-2, with 7 bases identical to TRBD1. The V segment lost 3 bases and the J segment 4 bases; nucleotides outside the gene matches: 8. Per germline, CDR1 GTSNPN and CDR2 SVGIG (reference sequence). This CDR3 comprises 14 residues.

This chain uses TRBV6-5 with TRBJ1-2, with D unresolved. This CDR3 contains 13 residues. Germline-derived CDR1 and CDR2 are MNHEY and SVGAGI. V was cut by 6 bases and J by 4 bases, with 12 bases left in between. The CDR3: CASRQTTIYGYTF. CDR3 sequence (DNA): TGTGCCAGCAGACAGACAACGATCTATGGCTACACCTTC.

This chain joins TRBV9 and TRBJ2-3; TRBD1 matches at 7 bases. The CDR3 spans 14 residues. V trimming: 4 bases; J trimming: 4 bases; junction bases outside the gene matches: 6. Per the germline V gene, CDR1 is SGDLS and CDR2 is YYNGEE. CDR3 DNA: TGTGCCAGCAGCCCGACAGGGTTCGCAGATACGCAGTATTTT. It encodes CASSPTGFADTQYF.

The rearrangement links TRBV5-4 to TRBJ2-3; TRBD2 aligns across 13 bases. With V trimmed by 0 bases and J by 9 bases, 13 bases remained unmatched. This CDR3 is 18 amino acids long. Looked up from germline, CDR1 is SGHNT and CDR2 is YYREEE (reference sequence). In nucleotides, the CDR3 is TGTGCCAGCAGCTTGGGGACTAGCGGGAGTAGTGGGGGTAAGACGCAGTATTTT. As protein: CASSLGTSGSSGGKTQYF.

The V call is TRBV7-9, the J call TRBJ2-7; maybe TRBD1 (5 bases). Germline V gives CDR1 SEHNR, CDR2 FQNEAQ (reference sequence). The CDR3 is made up of 16 amino acids. Trimming took off 5 bases at V and 6 bases at J, with 23 bases between the two ends. The CDR3: CASSQLRFREQGEQYF. The CDR3 DNA is TGTGCCAGCAGCCAGCTTCGGTTCAGGGAACAAGGCGAGCAGTACTTC.

V gene TRBV5-4 combines with J gene TRBJ2-1; D possibly corresponds to TRBD2 (7 bases). The CDR3 is 17 amino acids. Trimming stripped 7 bases from V and 0 bases from J, with 20 bases between. Germline CDR1 is SGHNT and CDR2 is YYREEE (reference sequence). The CDR3 region has the DNA TGTGCCAGCCGTCAGGGGACTACAGGGAGCTCCTACAATGAGCAGTTCTTC. Translation: CASRQGTTGSSYNEQFF.

This clone was detected only a few times. Other DNA sequences in the sample encode the same CDR3. This sequence joins TRBV7-2 and TRBJ2-7; 9 bases match TRBD2. CDR3 length: 14 amino acids. Germline lookup yields CDR1 SGHTA and CDR2 FQGNSA. Unmatched junction bases numbered 2, after V lost 2 bases and J lost 3 bases. The CDR3 sequence: CASSLSSGVYEQYF. The CDR3 DNA sequence: TGTGCCAGCAGCTTATCTAGCGGGGTCTACGAGCAGTACTTC.

This sequence joins TRBV25-1 and TRBJ2-5, with 14 bases that match TRBD2. V was clipped by 5 bases and J by 4 bases; unmatched bases: 9. The CDR3 spans 17 residues. The V gene's germline CDR1 is MGHDK and CDR2 SYGVNS. In DNA form, the CDR3 reads TGTGCCAGCAGTCCAGGGACTAGCGGGAGACCTGGAGAGACCCAGTACTTC. The encoded protein is CASSPGTSGRPGETQYF.

The chain employs TRBV18 and TRBJ1-1; D might be TRBD1 (5 bases). Germline CDR1 reads KGHSH; CDR2 reads LQKENI. The CDR3 is 12 amino acids. V lost 5 bases to trimming and J lost 9 bases, with 13 bases between them. The CDR3 reads CASSDDSPKAFF. The CDR3 coding sequence is TGTGCCAGCTCAGATGACAGTCCCAAAGCTTTCTTT.

The chain employs TRBV2 and TRBJ2-5; 11 bases agree with TRBD1. The DNA end favors TRBJ2-7, so the J call may be wrong. CDR1 is SNHLY, CDR2 FYNNEI, per germline. This CDR3 is 15 amino acids long. CDR3 sequence: CASSPGTGGTYEQYF. In DNA, the CDR3 is TGTGCCAGCAGTCCCGGGACAGGGGGTACCTACGAGCAGTACTTC.

The chain is built from TRBV6-1 and TRBJ1-3; 7 bases match TRBD1. This CDR3 spans 11 amino acids. The trim removed 3 bases at V and 15 bases at J, leaving 5 bases unmatched. CDR1 and CDR2 from the germline V gene are MNHNS and SASEGT. The CDR3 spells CASSDGTVKYF. CDR3 DNA: TGTGCCAGCAGTGACGGGACAGTCAAATATTTT.

The rearrangement uses TRBV7-2 and TRBJ1-4, with D hard to call. The germline V and J ends were trimmed by 1 base and 2 bases, with 8 bases remaining between them. Looked up from germline, CDR1 is SGHTA and CDR2 is FQGNSA. The CDR3 contains 15 residues. The CDR3, as DNA: TGTGCCAGCAGCTTAGGCGGCAGCACTAATGAAAAACTGTTTTTT. Residues: CASSLGGSTNEKLFF.

V gene TRBV6-1 combines with J gene TRBJ2-3; 10 bases are a match to TRBD2. Germline trimming cut 5 bases from V and 2 bases from J; bases unmatched to any gene: 4. Germline CDR1 is MNHNS and CDR2 is SASEGT. There are 15 residues in the CDR3. In nucleotides, the CDR3 is TGTGCCAGCAGTTCACTAGCGGGAATCACAGATACGCAGTATTTT. Translating it yields CASSSLAGITDTQYF.

This clone occurred once. The chain employs TRBV6-1 and TRBJ2-2, with 12 bases fitting TRBD2. Trimming at V came to 4 bases and at J to 6 bases, leaving 3 bases not matched to a gene. Germline CDR1 is MNHNS and CDR2 is SASEGT. The CDR3 contains 15 residues. CDR3 DNA sequence: TGTGCCAGCAGTGGACTAGCGGGAGTTCCCGGGGAGCTGTTTTTT. Its translation: CASSGLAGVPGELFF.

The chain couples TRBV28 to TRBJ1-5; D is perhaps TRBD1 (5 bases). CDR3 length equals 16 residues. Trimming removed 5 bases from V and 5 bases from J, with 19 bases in between. Germline V lookup: CDR1 MDHEN, CDR2 SYDVKM. CDR3 nucleotide sequence: TGTGCCAGCAGTCCCGGCGGGGCCGCGGGCGATCAGCCCCAGCATTTT. The encoded protein is CASSPGGAAGDQPQHF.

The genes are TRBV7-2 and TRBJ2-7; 8 bases are shared with TRBD1. This CDR3 spans 15 amino acids. Trimming removed 3 bases from V and 2 bases from J; junction bases left unmatched: 6. Germline-derived CDR1 and CDR2 are SGHTA and FQGNSA. CDR3 DNA: TGTGCCAGCAGCTTGGGGACAGGTCAAACCTACGAGCAGTACTTC. Amino acid sequence: CASSLGTGQTYEQYF.

The chain employs TRBV19 and TRBJ1-2; D perhaps matches TRBD1 (5 bases). Germline V CDR1 and CDR2: LNHDA, SQIVND (reference sequence). V was pared by 6 bases and J by 2 bases, with 16 bases between. The CDR3 length is 15 residues. The CDR3 sequence is CASRPGGVFNYGYTF. The CDR3 region has the DNA TGTGCCAGTAGGCCCGGAGGGGTATTCAACTATGGCTACACCTTC.

A remark on this clone: One end of the junction fails to match germline, which may point to a read error. V gene TRBV7-9 combines with J gene TRBJ1-1; weak D call: TRBD1 (6 bases). Germline CDR1 is SEHNR and CDR2 is FQNEAQ (reference sequence). The CDR3 consists of 12 residues. The CDR3 coding sequence is TGTTCCAGCAGCTTAGGAACAGGGTTGGCTTTCTTT. Residues: CSSSLGTGLAFF.

V is TRBV12-5 and J is TRBJ1-1; possibly TRBD1 for D (5 bases). CDR1 is LGHNT, CDR2 FRNRAP, per germline. V shed 4 bases and J shed 0 bases, with 6 bases lying between them. CDR3 length: 13 residues. The CDR3 spells CASGSRVNTEAFF. Written as DNA, the CDR3 is TGTGCTAGTGGTTCCAGGGTGAACACTGAAGCTTTCTTT.